Sequencing of this T cell receptor (beta chain) was carried out in a study of CD8+ T cells in alopecia areata. This clone has just one count. Isolated RNA was reverse transcribed into cDNA used as the sequencing template. Only in-frame clones appear in the TCRdb table, and some are missing; sequencing was by immunoSEQ multiplex PCR. In the table there are 150,000 to 200,000 clones, about three fifths of which are singletons. Treatment meaning: oral pan-JAK inhibitor, 5-10 mg twice daily. Sorting of CD4+ and CD8+ T cells was performed on PBMCs. V lost 3 bases to trimming and J lost 0 bases, with 6 bases between them. CDR3 size: 14 residues. Germline CDR1 SQVTM, CDR2 ANQGSEA.

The sequence was collected from a human donor with alopecia areata. The J gene is TRBJ2-6, the V gene TRBV29-1; D unclear. This sample comprised CD4+ T cells sorted from blood, obtained at approximately week 49, from a patient treated with tofacitinib. The CDR3 region is CSVEGYSGANVLTF. The CDR3 DNA is TGCAGCGTTGAGGGATACTCTGGGGCCAACGTCCTGACTTTC.